The 9 T cell receptor beta chains below all came from one sample that was sequenced in a study of Graves' ophthalmopathy and Graves' hyperthyroidism. RNA transcripts provided the template for amplifying TCR beta CDR3 regions. RT-PCR was first run with HTBI primers, then multiplex PCR in a second round. TCRdb redid the calling of the multiplex PCR reads with MiXCR, one entry per CDR3 protein. There are 1 million to 1.3 million distinct CDR3 sequences in the sample; about 40% occur only once, and around 10% lies in the top ten. Sequencing used peripheral blood or thyroid tissue (not recorded which). These receptors came from an adult man with Graves' hyperthyroidism.

Worth noting for this clonotype: A much larger clone is a single base away; this may be a read error. The rearrangement joins TRBV20-1 to TRBJ2-5; the D is unclear. CDR1 and CDR2 (germline): DFQATT, SNEGSKA (reference sequence). The CDR3 is made up of 12 amino acids. DNA of the CDR3: TGCAGTGCTAGTGTGACCCAAGAGACCAAGTACTTC. Its protein product is CSASVTQETKYF.

V and J are TRBV4-1 and TRBJ2-7, with 9 bases identical to TRBD2. The J segment lost 6 bases and the V segment lost 3 bases, leaving 9 bases of the junction unmatched. The germline gives CDR1 MGHRA, CDR2 YSYEKL. This CDR3 spans 15 amino acids. This chain's CDR3 is CASSQTVGSGSEQYF. The CDR3 DNA sequence: TGCGCCAGCAGCCAGACAGTCGGTAGCGGGAGCGAGCAGTACTTC.

In its sample, this clonotype was seen many times. This rearrangement joins TRBV7-8 to TRBJ1-2, with D perhaps matching TRBD1 (5 bases). Germline CDR1 and CDR2: SGHVS and FQNEAQ. The CDR3 is made up of 17 amino acids. The V end lost 4 bases, the J end lost 2 bases, and 20 bases lay between the germline ends. The CDR3 nucleotides read TGTGCCAGCAGCTCTAGGCAGGGTGGGTCCTGGAACTATGGCTACACCTTC. It specifies CASSSRQGGSWNYGYTF.

The chain links TRBV7-9 to TRBJ1-1; D perhaps matches TRBD1 (6 bases). Germline V CDR1 and CDR2: SEHNR, FQNEAQ (reference sequence). V was pared by 8 bases and J by 7 bases, with 26 bases between. The CDR3 extends over 16 amino acids. Here the CDR3 DNA reads TGTGCCAGCGGATCCCCAAACAGGGTCTCGTCGATTGAAGCTTTCTTT. Translated: CASGSPNRVSSIEAFF.

In its sample, this clonotype was seen many times. V gene TRBV29-1 combines with J gene TRBJ2-7; 8 bases fit TRBD1. The J segment lost 2 bases and the V segment lost 1 base, leaving 7 bases of the junction unmatched. The CDR3 extends over 15 amino acids. Germline assignment: CDR1 SQVTM and CDR2 ANQGSEA. CDR3 amino acids: CSVEGDVTGAYEQYF. CDR3 DNA: TGCAGCGTTGAAGGAGATGTGACAGGGGCCTACGAGCAGTACTTC.

The chain links TRBV10-3 to TRBJ2-7; 12 nucleotides align to TRBD1. Germline CDR1 ENHRY, CDR2 SYGVKD. The J segment lost 6 bases and the V segment lost 7 bases, leaving 7 bases of the junction unmatched. The CDR3 contains 14 residues. The CDR3 DNA sequence: TGTGCCATCAAACCAGGGACAGGGGGCTCCGAGCAGTACTTC. Translation: CAIKPGTGGSEQYF.

The rearrangement uses TRBV24-1 and TRBJ1-5; D might be TRBD1 (6 bases). Germline CDR1 reads KGHDR; CDR2 reads SFDVKD. Deletions cut 6 bases from V and 0 bases from J, with 17 bases between. This CDR3 is built from 17 residues. As DNA, the CDR3 is TGTGCCACCAGTCGACCCCGGACAGACTATAGCAATCAGCCCCAGCATTTT. Translated: CATSRPRTDYSNQPQHF.

This clonotype was counted many times. The chain couples TRBV20-1 to TRBJ1-5; D possibly corresponds to TRBD1 (6 bases). Germline CDR1 DFQATT, CDR2 SNEGSKA (reference sequence). Trimming took 6 bases from V and 0 from J, leaving 15 bases between them. The CDR3 totals 15 residues. This CDR3 reads CSAPGQTISNQPQHF. The CDR3 DNA follows: TGCAGTGCGCCCGGACAGACAATTAGCAATCAGCCCCAGCATTTT.

This clonotype appeared many times. The J gene is TRBJ1-6, the V gene TRBV20-1; 9 bases line up with TRBD1. The CDR3 has 13 amino acids. Looked up from germline, CDR1 is DFQATT and CDR2 is SNEGSKA (reference sequence). Trimming at V came to 2 bases and at J to 10 bases, leaving 3 bases not matched to a gene. The CDR3 DNA sequence: TGCAGTGCTAGAAGACAGGGGGACTCACCCCTCCACTTT. It encodes CSARRQGDSPLHF.